This TCR beta chain came from a study of regulatory T cells in long-lasting Graves disease. Notes on this clonotype: The antigen remains undetermined. A much larger clone differs from this one at a single base, so this may be a read error.

This CDR3 has 14 amino acids. Germline V lookup: CDR1 SGHTA, CDR2 FQGTGA. This sample's time point: newly diagnosed GD, antithyroid drugs for less than 3 months. RNA extracted from PBMCs served as the sequencing template. Study results and caveats: Persistent cases favored TRBV28, TRBJ1-2 and TRBJ2-5.

Investigators prepared the TCR beta libraries by applying iRepertoire HTBI primers and Arm-PCR of CDR3 regions. In the original processing: Samples revealed 50 to 70 TRBV and around 13 TRBJ segments. MiXCR was run by TCRdb on the multiplex PCR reads, yielding one entry per CDR3 protein. TCRdb's processing, not the study's, gives the V and J calls here. The table lists 380,000 or so distinct CDR3 sequences, about 17% of them singletons. This same sample was also taken into another study, of T cells in Graves' hyperthyroidism and ophthalmopathy.

The source material was peripheral blood mononuclear cells (PBMCs), sampled at new diagnosis, from a patient treated with antithyroid drugs. The chain joins TRBV7-3 to TRBJ2-7, with 9 bases that match TRBD2. The sequence derives from a woman between 18 and 30 years old with Graves disease. Here the CDR3 reads CAGRSSGTTGEQYF. Written as DNA, the CDR3 is TGTGCCGGCAGATCTAGCGGGACAACAGGCGAGCAGTACTTC.